What follows is one T cell receptor (beta chain) and its context. The antigen is unknown. This sample was taken from a study of T cell responses to AZD1222 COVID-19 vaccine. Findings and caveats of the study: Two doses of AZD1222 preceded a rise in Spike-specific TCR breadth and depth.

The V gene lost 6 bases and the J gene lost 8 bases, with 19 bases spanning the gap. The germline CDR1 and CDR2 sequences are MNHEY and SVGAGI. The CDR3 consists of 14 residues. This table comes from immunoSEQ multiplex PCR, and its TCRdb copy is limited to in-frame clones, with some not included. The sample has roughly 180,000 clones, approximately 93% seen once. The material was peripheral blood, obtained 28 days after the second AZD1222 dose. The receptor comes from an adult who received the AZD1222 COVID-19 vaccine. The chain has TRBV6-5 and TRBJ1-1; D gene uncertain. The CDR3 sequence: CASSPFLGELEAFF. CDR3 sequence (DNA): TGTGCCAGCAGCCCGTTCCTCGGCGAACTGGAAGCTTTCTTT.